This T cell receptor beta chain originates from a study of blood T cell repertoires in COVID-19. CDR1 is ENHRY, CDR2 SYGVKD, per germline. The CDR3 runs 14 residues. The V gene lost 6 bases and the J gene lost 1 base, with 12 bases spanning the gap. The repertoire was sequenced with immunoSEQ multiplex PCR; TCRdb's copy has only in-frame clones and lacks some. In the table there are approximately 150,000 clones, more than 75% of which are singletons. The TCR comes from a human donor with acute or convalescent COVID-19. The donor label of this sample is uncertain. The V call is TRBV10-3, the J call TRBJ1-1; D is ambiguous. Sequencing was carried out using peripheral blood. CDR3: CAIRDSSKNTEAFF. CDR3 DNA sequence: TGTGCCATCAGGGACTCCAGCAAGAACACTGAAGCTTTCTTT.